The source of this T cell receptor beta chain is a study of blood T cell repertoires in COVID-19. Assay used: immunoSEQ multiplex PCR; TCRdb lists only in-frame clones, some missing. The repertoire holds tens of thousands of clones, with about 80% as singletons. Trimming removed 1 base from V and 10 bases from J, with 8 bases in between. This CDR3 is built from 12 residues. The TCR was taken from a man in his sixties with active or convalescent COVID-19. Sequencing was carried out using peripheral blood. The chain carries TRBV12-3 or TRBV12-4 and TRBJ2-1, with a tentative D call TRBD2 (5 bases). The chain's CDR3 is CASSLGGREQFF. Written as DNA, the CDR3 is TGTGCCAGCAGTTTAGGAGGGCGCGAGCAGTTCTTC.